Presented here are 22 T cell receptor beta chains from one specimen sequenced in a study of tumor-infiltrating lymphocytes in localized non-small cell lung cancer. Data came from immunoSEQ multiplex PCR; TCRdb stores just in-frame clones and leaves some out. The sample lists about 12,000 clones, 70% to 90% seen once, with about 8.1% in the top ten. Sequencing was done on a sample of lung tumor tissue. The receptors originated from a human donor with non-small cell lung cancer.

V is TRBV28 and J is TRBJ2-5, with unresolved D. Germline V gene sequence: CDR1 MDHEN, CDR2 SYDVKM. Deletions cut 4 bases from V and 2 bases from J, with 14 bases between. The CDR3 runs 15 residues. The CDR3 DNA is TGTGCCAGCAGTTGGGATGGACGGCGACAAGAGACCCAGTACTTC. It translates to CASSWDGRRQETQYF.

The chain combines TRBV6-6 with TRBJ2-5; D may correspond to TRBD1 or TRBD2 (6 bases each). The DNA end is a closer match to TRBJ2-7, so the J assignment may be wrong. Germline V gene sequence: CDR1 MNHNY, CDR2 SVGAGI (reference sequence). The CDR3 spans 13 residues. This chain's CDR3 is CASTTRGPYEQYF. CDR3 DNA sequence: TGTGCCAGCACCACACGGGGGCCCTACGAGCAGTACTTC.

In DNA, the CDR3 is TGTGCCAGCAGTCCAGGGGTAGCGGGAAACACCATATATTTT. Its protein product is CASSPGVAGNTIYF. The V call is TRBV28, the J call TRBJ1-3, with D possibly matching TRBD1 (6 bases). V was cut by 5 bases and J by 4 bases, with 12 bases left in between. Per the germline V gene, CDR1 is MDHEN and CDR2 is SYDVKM. The CDR3 has 14 amino acids.

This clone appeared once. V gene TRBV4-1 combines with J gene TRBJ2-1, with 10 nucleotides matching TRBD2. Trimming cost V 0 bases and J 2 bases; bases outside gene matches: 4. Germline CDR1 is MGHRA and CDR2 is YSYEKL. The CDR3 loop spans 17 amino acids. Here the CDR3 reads CASSQEQREGPYNEQFF. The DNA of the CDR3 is TGCGCCAGCAGCCAAGAACAGCGGGAGGGCCCCTACAATGAGCAGTTCTTC.

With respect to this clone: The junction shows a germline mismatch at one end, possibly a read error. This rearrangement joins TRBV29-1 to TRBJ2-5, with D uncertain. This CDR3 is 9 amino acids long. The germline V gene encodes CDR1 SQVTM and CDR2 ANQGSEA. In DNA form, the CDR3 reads TGCAGCGTTGAATACCCGCCGGACTTC. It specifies CSVEYPPDF.

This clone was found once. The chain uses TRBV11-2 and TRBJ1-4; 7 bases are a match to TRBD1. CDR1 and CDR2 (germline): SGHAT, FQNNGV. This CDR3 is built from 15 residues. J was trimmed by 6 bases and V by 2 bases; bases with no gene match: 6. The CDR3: CASSLRQGLDEKLFF. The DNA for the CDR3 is TGTGCCAGCAGCTTACGACAGGGATTGGATGAAAAACTGTTTTTT.

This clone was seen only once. Written as DNA, the CDR3 is TGTGCCAGCAGTTACGGGGGGGGGCGCGAGCAGTACTTC. Protein sequence: CASSYGGGREQYF. The chain employs TRBV6-5 and TRBJ2-7, with a tentative D call TRBD2 (7 bases). This CDR3 is 13 amino acids long. The germline V and J ends were trimmed by 2 bases and 6 bases, with 11 bases remaining between them. Germline loops: CDR1 MNHEY, CDR2 SVGAGI.

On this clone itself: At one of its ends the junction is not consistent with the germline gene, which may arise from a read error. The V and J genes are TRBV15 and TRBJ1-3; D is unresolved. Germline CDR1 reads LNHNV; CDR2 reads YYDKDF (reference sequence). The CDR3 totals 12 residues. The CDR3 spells CAISSSRNTIYF. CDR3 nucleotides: TGTGCCATCAGCAGCTCCAGAAACACCATATATTTT.

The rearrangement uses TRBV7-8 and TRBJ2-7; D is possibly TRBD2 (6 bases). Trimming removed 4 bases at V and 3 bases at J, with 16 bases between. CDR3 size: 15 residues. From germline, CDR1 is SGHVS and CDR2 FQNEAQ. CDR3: CASSSDRGSSYEQYF. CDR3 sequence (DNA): TGTGCCAGCAGCTCAGATCGGGGGTCGAGCTACGAGCAGTACTTC.

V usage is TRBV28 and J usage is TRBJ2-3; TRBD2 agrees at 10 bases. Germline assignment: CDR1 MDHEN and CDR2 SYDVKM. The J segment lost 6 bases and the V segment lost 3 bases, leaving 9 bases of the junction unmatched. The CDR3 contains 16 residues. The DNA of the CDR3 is TGTGCCAGCAGTTTCGTTTATAGCGGGAGGTCGGATACGCAGTATTTT. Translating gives CASSFVYSGRSDTQYF.

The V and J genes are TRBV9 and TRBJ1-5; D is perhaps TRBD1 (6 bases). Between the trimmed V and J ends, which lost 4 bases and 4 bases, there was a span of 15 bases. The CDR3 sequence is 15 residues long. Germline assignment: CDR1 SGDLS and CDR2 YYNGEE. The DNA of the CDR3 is TGTGCCAGCAGCTATACAAGGGGGGATAATCAGCCCCAGCATTTT. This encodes CASSYTRGDNQPQHF.

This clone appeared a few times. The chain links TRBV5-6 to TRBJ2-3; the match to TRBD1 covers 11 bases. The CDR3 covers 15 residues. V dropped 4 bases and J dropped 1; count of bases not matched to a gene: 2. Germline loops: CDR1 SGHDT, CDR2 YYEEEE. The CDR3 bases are TGTGCCAGCAGCCGGACAGGGGGCGGCACAGATACGCAGTATTTT. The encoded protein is CASSRTGGGTDTQYF.

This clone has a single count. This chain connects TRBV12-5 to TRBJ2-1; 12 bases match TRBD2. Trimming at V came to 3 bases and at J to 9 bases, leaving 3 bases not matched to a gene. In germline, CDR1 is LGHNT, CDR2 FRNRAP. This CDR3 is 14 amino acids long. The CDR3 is CASGLPSGGGEQFF. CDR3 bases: TGTGCTAGTGGTTTACCTAGCGGGGGGGGTGAGCAGTTCTTC.

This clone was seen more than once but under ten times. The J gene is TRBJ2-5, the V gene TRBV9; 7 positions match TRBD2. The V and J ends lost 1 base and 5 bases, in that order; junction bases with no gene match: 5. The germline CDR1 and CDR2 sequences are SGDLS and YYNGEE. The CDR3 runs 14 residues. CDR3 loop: CASSVSGGFETQYF. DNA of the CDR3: TGTGCCAGCAGCGTATCGGGAGGCTTCGAGACCCAGTACTTC.

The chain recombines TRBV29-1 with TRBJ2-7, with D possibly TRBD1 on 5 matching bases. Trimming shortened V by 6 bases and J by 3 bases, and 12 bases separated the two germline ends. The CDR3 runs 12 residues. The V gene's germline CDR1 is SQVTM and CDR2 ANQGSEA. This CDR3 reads CSVQTGFYEQYF. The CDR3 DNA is TGCAGCGTACAAACAGGATTCTACGAGCAGTACTTC.

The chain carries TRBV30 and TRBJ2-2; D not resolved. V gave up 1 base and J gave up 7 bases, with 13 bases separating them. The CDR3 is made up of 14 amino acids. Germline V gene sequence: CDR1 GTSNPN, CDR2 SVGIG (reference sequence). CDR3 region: CAWSGPQEGGELFF. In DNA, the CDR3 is TGTGCCTGGAGTGGACCCCAAGAAGGCGGGGAGCTGTTTTTT.

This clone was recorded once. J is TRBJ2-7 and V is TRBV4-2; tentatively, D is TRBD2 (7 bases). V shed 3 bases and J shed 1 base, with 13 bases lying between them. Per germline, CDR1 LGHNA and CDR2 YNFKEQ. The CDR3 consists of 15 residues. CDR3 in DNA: TGTGCCAGCAGCCAGACGGGGGGCGGGTCCTACGAGCAGTACTTC. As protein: CASSQTGGGSYEQYF.

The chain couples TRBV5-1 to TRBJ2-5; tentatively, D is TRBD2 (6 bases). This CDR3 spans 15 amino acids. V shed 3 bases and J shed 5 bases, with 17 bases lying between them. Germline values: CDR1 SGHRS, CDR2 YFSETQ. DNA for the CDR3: TGCGCCAGCAGCTCCCAGATGGCGGGGTTGGAGACCCAGTACTTC. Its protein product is CASSSQMAGLETQYF.

The CDR3 DNA is TGCAGCGTTTCCGGGCCATACTATGGCTACACCTTC. This codes for CSVSGPYYGYTF. The chain uses TRBV29-1 and TRBJ1-2; D gene unclear. The germline V gene encodes CDR1 SQVTM and CDR2 ANQGSEA. Trimming left V 5 bases short and J 3 bases short, with 10 bases between. The CDR3 runs 12 residues.

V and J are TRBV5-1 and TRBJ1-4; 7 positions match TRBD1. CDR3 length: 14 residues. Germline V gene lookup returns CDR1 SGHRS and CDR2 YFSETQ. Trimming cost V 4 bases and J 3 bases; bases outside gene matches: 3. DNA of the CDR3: TGCGCCAGCAGCAAGGGGGCGGCTAATGAAAAACTGTTTTTT. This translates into CASSKGAANEKLFF.

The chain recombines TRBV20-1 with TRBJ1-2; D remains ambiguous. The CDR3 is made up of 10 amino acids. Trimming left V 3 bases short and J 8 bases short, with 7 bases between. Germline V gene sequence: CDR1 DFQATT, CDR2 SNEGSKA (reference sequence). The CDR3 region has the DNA TGCAGTGCTAGTCGTGAAGGCTACACCTTC. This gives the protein CSASREGYTF.

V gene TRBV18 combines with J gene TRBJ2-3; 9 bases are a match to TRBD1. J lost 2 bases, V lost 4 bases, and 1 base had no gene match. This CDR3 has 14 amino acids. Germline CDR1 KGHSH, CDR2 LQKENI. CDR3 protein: CASSRTGATDTQYF. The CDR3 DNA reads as TGTGCCAGCTCACGGACAGGGGCCACAGATACGCAGTATTTT.